The 17 T cell receptor beta chains listed next were all sequenced from one sample in a study of Graves' ophthalmopathy and Graves' hyperthyroidism. Investigators amplified TCR beta CDR3 regions from RNA transcripts. HTBI primers were employed in first-round RT-PCR, then a second-round multiplex PCR followed. TCRdb reanalysed the multiplex PCR reads using MiXCR and keeps one entry per CDR3 protein. The sample shows about 620,000 distinct CDR3 sequences, approximately 22% of them seen only once. Sequenced sample: peripheral blood. These receptors all come from a woman aged 18 to 35 with stable Graves' hyperthyroidism. Some clones in this sample may be carry-over from other donors' samples.

This clonotype was seen many times. The chain is built from TRBV5-1 and TRBJ2-5; 9 bases are shared with TRBD2. Per the germline V gene, CDR1 is SGHRS and CDR2 is YFSETQ. J lost 3 bases, V lost 0 bases, and 9 bases had no gene match. The CDR3 totals 17 residues. The CDR3 reads CASSLVPSGGTKETQYF. The CDR3 nucleotides are TGCGCCAGCAGCTTGGTACCGAGCGGGGGGACGAAAGAGACCCAGTACTTC.

This clonotype has a count of ten or more. V gene TRBV28 combines with J gene TRBJ2-6; D is undetermined. V was pared by 3 bases and J by 0 bases, with 6 bases between. The CDR3 spans 15 residues. The V gene's germline CDR1 is MDHEN and CDR2 SYDVKM. The CDR3 loop reads CASSLGRSGANVLTF. The CDR3 nucleotides read TGTGCCAGCAGTTTGGGCCGCTCTGGGGCCAACGTCCTGACTTTC. Together with reference TRBV28 and TRBJ2-6, the CDR3 gives the full variable domain: DVKVTQSSRYLVKRTGEKVFLECVQDMDHENMFWYRQDPGLGLRLIYFSYDVKMKEKGDIPEGYSVSREKKERFSLILESASTNQTSMYLCASSLGRSGANVLTFGAGSRLTVL.

The sample holds many counts of this clonotype. This chain joins TRBV2 and TRBJ2-2; tentatively, D is TRBD2 (5 bases). V gave up 3 bases and J gave up 4 bases, with 12 bases separating them. The CDR3 consists of 15 residues. The germline gives CDR1 SNHLY, CDR2 FYNNEI. The CDR3 DNA is TGTGCCAGCAGTGAGGCTAGCAGGCGCACCGGGGAGCTGTTTTTT. Its protein is CASSEASRRTGELFF.

The chain couples TRBV30 to TRBJ1-5; D call uncertain. V lost 0 bases and J 4 bases, leaving 10 bases between the germline ends. There are 14 residues in the CDR3. Germline V gives CDR1 GTSNPN, CDR2 SVGIG (reference sequence). The CDR3 spells CAWSVDFGNQPQHF. The CDR3 DNA is TGTGCCTGGAGTGTAGACTTTGGGAATCAGCCCCAGCATTTT.

V usage is TRBV6-1 and J usage is TRBJ2-5; D may be TRBD1 (6 bases). The CDR3 loop spans 14 amino acids. Per the germline V gene, CDR1 is MNHNS and CDR2 is SASEGT. Trimming removed 2 bases at V and 11 bases at J, with 18 bases between. The DNA for the CDR3 is TGTGCCAGCAGTGAAAGTTGGTCAGGGGCTCAACAGTACTTC. As protein: CASSESWSGAQQYF.

This clonotype was counted many times. The chain links TRBV7-9 to TRBJ2-5, with 11 bases aligning to TRBD1. Germline V gene data show CDR1 as SEHNR and CDR2 as FQNEAQ (reference sequence). Trimming removed 5 bases from V and 6 bases from J; junction bases left unmatched: 17. The CDR3 totals 18 residues. CDR3 sequence (DNA): TGTGCCAGCAGCCCCCAGTTCGGAAGGGACAGGGGGGGGAAGACCCAGTACTTC. Translating it yields CASSPQFGRDRGGKTQYF.

This clonotype was seen only a few times. The chain is built from TRBV28 and TRBJ1-5; 7 bases map to TRBD1. V dropped 5 bases and J dropped 7; count of bases not matched to a gene: 8. Germline V gene sequence: CDR1 MDHEN, CDR2 SYDVKM. There are 14 residues in the CDR3. CDR3 sequence reads: CASSLGQSGQPQHF. Here the CDR3 DNA reads TGTGCCAGCAGTCTGGGACAGTCAGGACAGCCCCAGCATTTT.

The rearrangement links TRBV28 to TRBJ1-5; no definite D call. V dropped 4 bases and J dropped 3 bases, with 13 bases sitting between them. In germline, CDR1 is MDHEN, CDR2 SYDVKM. This CDR3 has 15 residues. The CDR3 spells CASSSPGRINQPQHF. CDR3 bases: TGTGCCAGCAGTTCCCCGGGCAGAATCAATCAGCCCCAGCATTTT.

The chain employs TRBV6-1 and TRBJ1-1; a possible D gene is TRBD1 (5 bases). The CDR3 has 14 amino acids. Germline V CDR1 and CDR2: MNHNS, SASEGT. Trimming left V 4 bases short and J 1 base short, with 10 bases between. The CDR3: CASSARTRNTEAFF. CDR3 bases: TGTGCCAGCAGTGCTAGGACAAGGAACACTGAAGCTTTCTTT.

This clonotype was detected ten times or more. The CDR3 sequence: CASNQGGAGANVLTF. The CDR3 DNA reads TGTGCCAGCAATCAGGGGGGAGCTGGGGCCAACGTCCTGACTTTC. V and J are TRBV12-3 or TRBV12-4 and TRBJ2-6; tentatively, D is TRBD1 (7 bases). The germline V and J ends were trimmed by 7 bases and 2 bases, with 12 bases remaining between them. The CDR3 length is 15 residues.

This clonotype was seen a few times. V and J are TRBV11-2 and TRBJ2-2; 11 bases agree with TRBD2. In germline, CDR1 is SGHAT, CDR2 FQNNGV. The V gene end was trimmed by 1 base and the J gene end by 5 bases; junction bases not matched to a gene: 3. The CDR3 sequence is 16 residues long. CDR3 coding DNA: TGTGCCAGCAGCTTAGTAGCGGGGGGGTTGACCGGGGAGCTGTTTTTT. It translates to CASSLVAGGLTGELFF.

The chain is built from TRBV18 and TRBJ2-7; 8 bases fit TRBD2. V trimming: 11 bases; J trimming: 5 bases; junction bases outside the gene matches: 11. CDR3 length: 13 residues. Germline V gene sequence: CDR1 KGHSH, CDR2 LQKENI. The CDR3 sequence: CAARGGINNEQYF. DNA for the CDR3: TGTGCCGCTCGGGGGGGTATCAACAACGAGCAGTACTTC.

This clonotype was counted ten times or more. This chain connects TRBV12-3 or TRBV12-4 to TRBJ2-2; TRBD1 matches at 8 bases. J gave up 7 bases and V 4 bases, and 14 bases lay outside the gene matches. This CDR3 has 17 amino acids. CDR3: CASSYQGLRGRGGELFF. The CDR3 nucleotides read TGTGCCAGCAGTTACCAAGGACTCAGGGGGCGCGGCGGGGAGCTGTTTTTT.

The CDR3 DNA follows: TGCGCCAGCAGCCAAGACAGGTACTCTGGAAACACCATATATTTT. It encodes CASSQDRYSGNTIYF. The chain has TRBV4-1 and TRBJ1-3, with no clear D. Trimming stripped 0 bases from V and 0 bases from J, with 6 bases between. Germline CDR1 reads MGHRA; CDR2 reads YSYEKL. The CDR3 contains 15 residues.

CDR3 sequence reads: CASRKGVTGALRYEQYF. For the CDR3, the DNA is TGTGCCAGCAGGAAGGGGGTAACAGGGGCCTTGAGGTACGAGCAGTACTTC. This sequence joins TRBV4-2 and TRBJ2-7, with 7 bases identical to TRBD1. With 6 bases clipped from V and 4 bases from J, the junction kept 18 bases outside the gene matches. CDR1 is LGHNA and CDR2 is YNFKEQ in the germline V gene. This CDR3 spans 17 amino acids.

This clonotype was counted ten times or more. The chain combines TRBV20-1 with TRBJ1-2; D unclear. Trimming removed 7 bases from V and 6 bases from J, with 18 bases in between. Germline CDR1 DFQATT, CDR2 SNEGSKA (reference sequence). The CDR3 is made up of 13 amino acids. The DNA of the CDR3 is TGCAGTGTCACCTCAGGCTTTCGAGATGGCTACACCTTC. It encodes CSVTSGFRDGYTF.

This clonotype was seen many times. The chain recombines TRBV6-5 with TRBJ1-1; weak D call: TRBD1 (5 bases). Germline V gene lookup returns CDR1 MNHEY and CDR2 SVGAGI. Trimming cost V 5 bases and J 7 bases, with 14 bases left between them. The CDR3 covers 13 residues. Here the CDR3 reads CASSRGAEDEAFF. The CDR3 DNA is TGTGCCAGCAGTCGAGGGGCTGAGGATGAAGCTTTCTTT.